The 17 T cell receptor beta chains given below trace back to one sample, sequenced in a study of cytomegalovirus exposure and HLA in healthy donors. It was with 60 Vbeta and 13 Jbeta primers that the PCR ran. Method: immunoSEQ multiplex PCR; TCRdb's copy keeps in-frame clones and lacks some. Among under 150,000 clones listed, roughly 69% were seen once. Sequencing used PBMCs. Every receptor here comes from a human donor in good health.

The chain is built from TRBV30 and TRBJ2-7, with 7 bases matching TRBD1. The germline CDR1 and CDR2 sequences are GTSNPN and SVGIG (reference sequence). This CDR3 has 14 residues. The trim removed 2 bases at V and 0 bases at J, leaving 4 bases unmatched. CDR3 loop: CAWSRQGISYEQYF. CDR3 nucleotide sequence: TGTGCCTGGAGTAGACAGGGAATCTCCTACGAGCAGTACTTC.

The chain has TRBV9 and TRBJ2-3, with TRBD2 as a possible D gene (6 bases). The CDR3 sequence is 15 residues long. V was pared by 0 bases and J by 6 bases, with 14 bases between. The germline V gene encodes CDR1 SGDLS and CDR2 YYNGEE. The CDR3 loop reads CASSVAARGLDTQYF. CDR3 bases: TGTGCCAGCAGCGTAGCGGCGCGGGGCTTGGATACGCAGTATTTT.

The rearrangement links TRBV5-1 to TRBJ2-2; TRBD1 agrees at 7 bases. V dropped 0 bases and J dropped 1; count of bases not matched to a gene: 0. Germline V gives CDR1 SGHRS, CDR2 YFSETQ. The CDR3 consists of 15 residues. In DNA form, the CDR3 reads TGCGCCAGCAGCTTGGGACAGGGGAACACCGGGGAGCTGTTTTTT. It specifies CASSLGQGNTGELFF.

This CDR3 is CASSFRKQGDHEQYF. For the CDR3, the DNA is TGTGCCAGCAGCTTTCGGAAACAGGGGGACCACGAGCAGTACTTC. The chain couples TRBV5-5 to TRBJ2-7; 8 bases match TRBD1. CDR3 length: 15 amino acids. Trimming removed 2 bases from V and 5 bases from J; junction bases left unmatched: 9. CDR1 SGHKS and CDR2 YYEKEE come from the germline V gene (reference sequence).

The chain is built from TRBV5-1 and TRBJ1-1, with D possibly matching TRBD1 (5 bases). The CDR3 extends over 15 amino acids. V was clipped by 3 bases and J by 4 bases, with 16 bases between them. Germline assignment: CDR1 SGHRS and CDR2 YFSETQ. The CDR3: CASSWRGRDTTEAFF. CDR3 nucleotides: TGCGCCAGCAGCTGGCGGGGCAGGGATACCACTGAAGCTTTCTTT.

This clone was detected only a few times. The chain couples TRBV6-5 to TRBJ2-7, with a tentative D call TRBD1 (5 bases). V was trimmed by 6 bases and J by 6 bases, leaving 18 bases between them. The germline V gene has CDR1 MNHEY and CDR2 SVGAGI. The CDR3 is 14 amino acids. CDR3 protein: CASRLQESSVEQYF. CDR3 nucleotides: TGTGCCAGCAGGCTACAGGAAAGTTCTGTCGAGCAGTACTTC.

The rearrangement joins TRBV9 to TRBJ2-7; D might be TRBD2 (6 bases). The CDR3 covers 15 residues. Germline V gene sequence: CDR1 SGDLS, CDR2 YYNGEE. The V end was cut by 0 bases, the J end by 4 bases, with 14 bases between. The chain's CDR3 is CASSVGGTAGYEQYF. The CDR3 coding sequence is TGTGCCAGCAGCGTAGGGGGGACCGCGGGATACGAGCAGTACTTC.

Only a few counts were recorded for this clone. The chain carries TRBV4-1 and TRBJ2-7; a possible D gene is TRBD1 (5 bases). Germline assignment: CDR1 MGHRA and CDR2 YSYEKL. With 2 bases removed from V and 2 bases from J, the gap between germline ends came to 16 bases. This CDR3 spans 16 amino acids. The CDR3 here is CASSQHRRQGAYEQYF. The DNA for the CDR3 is TGCGCCAGCAGCCAACATAGGCGGCAGGGCGCCTACGAGCAGTACTTC.

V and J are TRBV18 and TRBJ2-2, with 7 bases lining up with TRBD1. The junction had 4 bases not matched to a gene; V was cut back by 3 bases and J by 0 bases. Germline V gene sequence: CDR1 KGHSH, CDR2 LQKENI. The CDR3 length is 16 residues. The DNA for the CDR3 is TGTGCCAGCTCACCTCTACAGGGGCCGAACACCGGGGAGCTGTTTTTT. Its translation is CASSPLQGPNTGELFF.

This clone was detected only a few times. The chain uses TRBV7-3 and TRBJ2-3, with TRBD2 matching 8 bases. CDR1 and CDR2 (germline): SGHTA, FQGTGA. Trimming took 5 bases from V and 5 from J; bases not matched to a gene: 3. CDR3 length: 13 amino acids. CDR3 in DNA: TGTGCCAGCAGCCGAGCGGGAGTAGATACGCAGTATTTT. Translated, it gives CASSRAGVDTQYF.

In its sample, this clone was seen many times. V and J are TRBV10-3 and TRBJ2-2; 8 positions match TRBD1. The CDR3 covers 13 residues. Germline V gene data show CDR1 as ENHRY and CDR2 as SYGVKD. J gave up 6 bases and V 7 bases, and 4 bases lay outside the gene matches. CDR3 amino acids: CAITDRDAGELFF. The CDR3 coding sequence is TGTGCCATCACGGACAGGGACGCCGGGGAGCTGTTTTTT.

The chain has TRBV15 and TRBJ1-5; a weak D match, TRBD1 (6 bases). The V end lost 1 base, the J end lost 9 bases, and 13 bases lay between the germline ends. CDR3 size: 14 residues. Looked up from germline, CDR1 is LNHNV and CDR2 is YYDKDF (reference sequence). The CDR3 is CATSRAGGPSPQHF. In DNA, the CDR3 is TGTGCCACCAGCAGAGCGGGGGGCCCATCGCCCCAGCATTTT.

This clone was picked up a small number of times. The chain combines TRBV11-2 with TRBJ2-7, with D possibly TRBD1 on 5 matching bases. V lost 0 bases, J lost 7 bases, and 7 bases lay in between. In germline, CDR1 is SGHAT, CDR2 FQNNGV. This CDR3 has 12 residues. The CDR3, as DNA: TGTGCCAGCAGCTTAGACAGGGAAGAGCAGTACTTC. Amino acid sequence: CASSLDREEQYF.

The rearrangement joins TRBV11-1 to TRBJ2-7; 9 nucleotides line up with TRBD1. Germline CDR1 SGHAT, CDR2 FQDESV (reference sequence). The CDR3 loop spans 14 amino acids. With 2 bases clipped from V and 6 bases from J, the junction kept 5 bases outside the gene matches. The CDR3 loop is CASSLTDRGVEQYF. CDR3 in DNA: TGTGCCAGCAGCTTAACGGACAGGGGTGTCGAGCAGTACTTC.

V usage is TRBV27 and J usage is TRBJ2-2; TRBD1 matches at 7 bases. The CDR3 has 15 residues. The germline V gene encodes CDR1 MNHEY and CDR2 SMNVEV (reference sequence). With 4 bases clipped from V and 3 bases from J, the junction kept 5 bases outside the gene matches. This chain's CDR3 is CASSSKQGYTGELFF. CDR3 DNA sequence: TGTGCCAGCAGTTCAAAACAGGGGTACACCGGGGAGCTGTTTTTT.

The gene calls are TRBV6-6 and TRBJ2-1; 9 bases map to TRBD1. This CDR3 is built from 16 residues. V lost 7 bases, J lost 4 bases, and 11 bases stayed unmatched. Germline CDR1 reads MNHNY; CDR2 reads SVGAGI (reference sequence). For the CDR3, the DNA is TGTGCCAGCACCAAAAGGGACAGGGAGAATTACAATGAGCAGTTCTTC. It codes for CASTKRDRENYNEQFF.

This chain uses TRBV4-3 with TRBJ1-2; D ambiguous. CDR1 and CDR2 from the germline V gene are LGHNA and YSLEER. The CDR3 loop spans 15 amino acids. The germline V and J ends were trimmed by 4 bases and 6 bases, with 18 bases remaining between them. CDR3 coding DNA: TGCGCCAGCAGCCCGGGTAGGGCGGAGGGCGATGGCTACACCTTC. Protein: CASSPGRAEGDGYTF.